Sequencing of this T cell receptor beta chain was carried out in a study of blood T cell repertoires in COVID-19. The CDR3 length is 12 residues. V lost 3 bases, J lost 7 bases, and 6 bases lay in between. Per germline, CDR1 SEHNR and CDR2 FQNEAQ (reference sequence). The table came from immunoSEQ multiplex PCR; TCRdb's copy has only in-frame clones and leaves some out. Here the sample spans about 220,000 clones, approximately 85% being singletons. The TCR originated in a woman in her 70s with COVID-19, enrolled during active disease. The chain links TRBV7-9 to TRBJ1-4, with D hard to call. Sequenced input: peripheral blood. CDR3: CASSFSGEKLFF. The CDR3 nucleotides read TGTGCCAGCAGCTTCTCCGGTGAAAAACTGTTTTTT.